This T cell receptor (beta chain) was sequenced for a study of T cells in Graves' hyperthyroidism and ophthalmopathy. Germline-derived CDR1 and CDR2 are SGHVS and FQNEAQ. CDR3 length: 16 amino acids. The ends lost 2 bases at V and 5 bases at J; junction bases unmatched: 6. The table lists this clonotype with many counts. TCR beta CDR3 region amplification was performed from RNA transcripts. The TCR CDR3 was amplified in a first-round RT-PCR using the HTBI primer set. A single record per CDR3 protein comes from TCRdb applying MiXCR to the multiplex PCR reads. Counted here are approximately 430,000 distinct CDR3 sequences, approximately 14% occurring once; the ten biggest clones make up over 12%.

V is TRBV7-8 and J is TRBJ2-1; the match to TRBD1 covers 10 bases. This TCR came from a woman between 18 and 29 years old with Graves' hyperthyroidism. The sample was blood. The CDR3 loop is CASSLFRDRGDNEQFF. The CDR3 bases are TGTGCCAGCAGCTTATTCCGGGACAGGGGCGACAATGAGCAGTTCTTC. Full variable domain (rest looked up from reference TRBV7-8 and TRBJ2-1): GAGVSQSPRYKVAKRGQDVALRCDPISGHVSLFWYQQALGQGPEFLTYFQNEAQLDKSGLPSDRFFAERPEGSVSTLKIQRTQQEDSAVYLCASSLFRDRGDNEQFFGPGTRLTVL.